Shown below are 31 T cell receptor beta chains from a single sample sequenced in a study of CD8 T cells in ankylosing spondylitis. The study, taken as a whole, reports: Characteristic, it appeared, of ankylosing spondylitis blood was a TCR beta motif of roughly eight highly homologous variants.

Via MiXCR, TCRdb re-called the 5' RACE reads, giving one row per CDR3 protein. Altogether around 770,000 distinct CDR3 sequences are present, 12% being singletons, with the ten largest covering approximately 0.46%. These receptors lack a known antigen. What was sequenced was blood, either unsorted or a sorted T cell fraction (not recorded which). The source of these receptors is a male donor with ankylosing spondylitis.

The chain couples TRBV11-2 to TRBJ2-5; 12 positions agree with TRBD2. The CDR3 has 15 residues. CDR1 and CDR2 from the germline V gene are SGHAT and FQNNGV. Trimming cost V 4 bases and J 5 bases; bases outside gene matches: 5. CDR3 DNA sequence: TGTGCCAGCAGCTCTAGGACTAGCGGGGAGGAGACCCAGTACTTC. Its protein product is CASSSRTSGEETQYF.

This clonotype was detected a few times. The V and J genes are TRBV4-2 and TRBJ2-6; 12 nucleotides line up with TRBD1. The ends lost 3 bases at V and 3 bases at J; junction bases unmatched: 12. This CDR3 spans 20 amino acids. Germline V gives CDR1 LGHNA, CDR2 YNFKEQ. DNA of the CDR3: TGTGCCAGCAGCCAGATCCCCTGGGACAGGGGGCTCAGTGGGGCCAACGTCCTGACTTTC. Translated: CASSQIPWDRGLSGANVLTF.

The V and J genes are TRBV25-1 and TRBJ1-6, with D possibly matching TRBD1 (5 bases). V was trimmed by 4 bases and J by 6 bases, leaving 13 bases between them. Germline assignment: CDR1 MGHDK and CDR2 SYGVNS. The CDR3 consists of 15 residues. The CDR3 coding sequence is TGTGCCAGCAGTGTTCGACAGCCATTTAATTCACCCCTCCACTTT. As protein: CASSVRQPFNSPLHF.

The V call is TRBV28, the J call TRBJ1-4, with D uncertain. There are 12 residues in the CDR3. The ends were cut back, 7 bases at V and 6 bases at J, with 9 bases in the middle. The germline V gene has CDR1 MDHEN and CDR2 SYDVKM. CDR3 protein: CASKDLYEKLFF. The DNA of the CDR3 is TGTGCCAGCAAGGACCTCTATGAAAAACTGTTTTTT.

A few counts support this clonotype. The chain couples TRBV2 to TRBJ1-4, with 7 bases identical to TRBD1. The CDR3 sequence is 14 residues long. V lost 6 bases to trimming and J lost 1 base; unmatched junction nucleotides: 2. Germline V CDR1 and CDR2: SNHLY, FYNNEI. The CDR3 DNA is TGTGCCAGCAGGACAGGGAAAACTAATGAAAAACTGTTTTTT. This sequence encodes CASRTGKTNEKLFF.

The V call is TRBV6-1, the J call TRBJ2-1; 7 bases fit TRBD1. V trimming: 4 bases; J trimming: 4 bases; junction bases outside the gene matches: 7. There are 15 residues in the CDR3. Looked up from germline, CDR1 is MNHNS and CDR2 is SASEGT. The CDR3 bases are TGTGCCAGCAGTGGCCTCAACAGGGGATACAATGAGCAGTTCTTC. It encodes CASSGLNRGYNEQFF.

This clonotype turned up a few times. The CDR3 sequence is CASSLTLAGAGELFF. CDR3 nucleotide sequence: TGCGCCAGCAGCTTGACTCTAGCGGGAGCCGGGGAGCTGTTTTTT. The J gene is TRBJ2-2, the V gene TRBV5-1, with 10 bases that match TRBD2. The CDR3 length is 15 residues. Germline loops: CDR1 SGHRS, CDR2 YFSETQ. Losses at the gene ends were 1 base for V and 6 bases for J; bases not matched to a gene: 3.

This clonotype was recorded a few times. This chain links TRBV7-6 with TRBJ2-3, with 11 nucleotides matching TRBD2. The J segment lost 2 bases and the V segment lost 5 bases, leaving 9 bases of the junction unmatched. Germline V gives CDR1 SGHVS, CDR2 FNYEAQ. This CDR3 is 17 amino acids long. The CDR3 bases are TGTGCCAGCAGCCCGATGATGACTAGCGGGGTCACAGATACGCAGTATTTT. It codes for CASSPMMTSGVTDTQYF.

This chain links TRBV5-5 with TRBJ1-1, with D uncertain. Germline V lookup: CDR1 SGHKS, CDR2 YYEKEE (reference sequence). V lost 4 bases to trimming and J lost 5 bases, with 6 bases between them. This CDR3 is built from 11 residues. Here the CDR3 reads CASSISTEAFF. CDR3 nucleotides: TGTGCCAGCAGCATAAGTACTGAAGCTTTCTTT.

The rearrangement joins TRBV11-2 to TRBJ1-1; no definite D call. Trimming cost V 3 bases and J 1 base, with 18 bases left between them. The CDR3 runs to 17 residues. The germline V gene encodes CDR1 SGHAT and CDR2 FQNNGV. DNA of the CDR3: TGTGCCAGCAGCTTTCCTCTGGACCGCTCCTGGAACACTGAAGCTTTCTTT. Residues: CASSFPLDRSWNTEAFF.

Only a few counts were recorded for this clonotype. The chain combines TRBV10-3 with TRBJ2-3; the D is unclear. Germline V gene sequence: CDR1 ENHRY, CDR2 SYGVKD. Trimming took off 11 bases at V and 0 bases at J, with 6 bases between the two ends. The CDR3 length is 11 residues. The chain's CDR3 is CAVGSTDTQYF. CDR3 DNA sequence: TGTGCCGTGGGGAGCACAGATACGCAGTATTTT.

In this sample, this clonotype turned up many times. The rearrangement joins TRBV14 to TRBJ1-2, with D maybe TRBD1 (5 bases). CDR1 SGHDN and CDR2 FVKESK come from the germline V gene. This CDR3 region has 15 residues. Trimming stripped 1 base from V and 2 bases from J, with 11 bases between. The chain's CDR3 is CASSQGQLRNYGYTF. The CDR3 DNA follows: TGTGCCAGCAGCCAAGGACAGCTGAGAAACTATGGCTACACCTTC.

The chain uses TRBV28 and TRBJ2-2; 9 nucleotides agree with TRBD1. V shed 5 bases and J 5 bases; nucleotides not matched to a gene: 6. The CDR3 is 15 residues long. CDR1 is MDHEN and CDR2 is SYDVKM in the germline V gene. In nucleotides, the CDR3 is TGTGCCAGCAGTCTTCGGGACAGGGTAACCGGGGAGCTGTTTTTT. Its protein product is CASSLRDRVTGELFF. Combining the CDR3 with reference TRBV28 and TRBJ2-2 gives the whole variable domain DVKVTQSSRYLVKRTGEKVFLECVQDMDHENMFWYRQDPGLGLRLIYFSYDVKMKEKGDIPEGYSVSREKKERFSLILESASTNQTSMYLCASSLRDRVTGELFFGEGSRLTVL.

In its sample, this clonotype was seen a few times. CDR3 residues: CACGGSYEQYF. The CDR3 DNA follows: TGTGCCTGCGGGGGCTCCTACGAGCAGTACTTC. This sequence joins TRBV6-5 and TRBJ2-7, with 7 nucleotides matching TRBD2. Trimming took 11 bases from V and 0 from J; bases not matched to a gene: 1. The length of the CDR3 is 11 residues. Per germline, CDR1 MNHEY and CDR2 SVGAGI.

A few counts support this clonotype. The chain is built from TRBV20-1 and TRBJ2-1; D remains unclear. This CDR3 has 14 amino acids. V dropped 6 bases and J dropped 0 bases, with 12 bases sitting between them. Germline CDR1 reads DFQATT; CDR2 reads SNEGSKA (reference sequence). CDR3 in amino acids: CSAPILSSYNEQFF. The CDR3 nucleotides are TGCAGTGCGCCAATTCTGAGCTCCTACAATGAGCAGTTCTTC.

This clonotype has just a few counts. J is TRBJ2-7 and V is TRBV11-2; D is undetermined. The CDR3 sequence is 12 residues long. Germline V gene sequence: CDR1 SGHAT, CDR2 FQNNGV. V shed 5 bases and J shed 6 bases, with 11 bases lying between them. CDR3 sequence (DNA): TGTGCCAGCAGCCCCTGGGCTTTCGAGCAGTACTTC. Translated: CASSPWAFEQYF.

About this clonotype itself: A junction end diverges from the germline sequence, so it may reflect a read error. J is TRBJ2-7 and V is TRBV4-2; the D gene is possibly TRBD2 (5 bases). CDR1 and CDR2 (germline): LGHNA, YNFKEQ. This CDR3 region has 14 residues. CDR3 sequence reads: CASSKDEGSDEQYF. The CDR3 nucleotides read TGTGCCAGCAGCAAAGACGAGGGATCGGACGAGCAGTACTTC.

The V gene is TRBV24-1, the J gene TRBJ2-1, with 12 positions matching TRBD2. The germline gives CDR1 KGHDR, CDR2 SFDVKD. Unmatched junction bases numbered 7, after V lost 5 bases and J lost 6 bases. The CDR3 is made up of 16 amino acids. CDR3 region: CATSGLAGVGSNEQFF. The CDR3 nucleotides read TGTGCCACCAGTGGACTAGCGGGAGTAGGTTCCAATGAGCAGTTCTTC.

The CDR3 nucleotides read TGTGCCAGCAGCCGCCGGGGGACAGGGATAAACGAGCAGTACTTC. Translation gives CASSRRGTGINEQYF. The rearrangement joins TRBV4-2 to TRBJ2-7, with TRBD1 identical over 9 bases. This CDR3 has 15 amino acids. The germline V gene encodes CDR1 LGHNA and CDR2 YNFKEQ. After removal of 4 bases from V and 5 bases from J, the junction contained 9 bases not matched to a gene.

V is TRBV2 and J is TRBJ1-1; 7 bases are shared with TRBD1. The V and J ends lost 5 bases and 10 bases, in that order; junction bases with no gene match: 13. Germline CDR1 SNHLY, CDR2 FYNNEI. The CDR3 is made up of 14 amino acids. The CDR3 protein is CASSLQGGGPGAFF. CDR3 bases: TGTGCCAGCAGTCTTCAGGGGGGAGGGCCCGGAGCTTTCTTT.

This clonotype came up many times. This chain joins TRBV7-9 and TRBJ1-1, with D possibly being TRBD1 (5 bases). V lost 3 bases and J 7 bases, leaving 12 bases between the germline ends. The length of the CDR3 is 13 residues. Germline CDR1 and CDR2: SEHNR and FQNEAQ (reference sequence). The CDR3: CASSFQGFGEAFF. The CDR3 DNA follows: TGTGCCAGCAGCTTTCAGGGTTTTGGTGAAGCTTTCTTT.

Comment on this clonotype: The junction and the germline gene differ at one end; a read error may be behind it. V usage is TRBV7-7 and J usage is TRBJ2-2, with 8 bases fitting TRBD1. The CDR3 has 16 amino acids. CDR1 SSHAT and CDR2 FNYEAQ come from the germline V gene (reference sequence). In DNA form, the CDR3 reads TGTGCTAGCAGCCAGACTACAGGGGGTGAGACCGGGGAGCTGTTTTTT. Its translation: CASSQTTGGETGELFF.

This clonotype turned up a few times. This chain uses TRBV6-1 with TRBJ2-1; 9 positions agree with TRBD1. The CDR3 totals 16 residues. Germline V lookup: CDR1 MNHNS, CDR2 SASEGT. With 5 bases clipped from V and 3 bases from J, the junction kept 8 bases outside the gene matches. CDR3 sequence reads: CASSSWDRANYNEQFF. The CDR3 DNA is TGTGCCAGCAGTAGCTGGGACAGGGCAAACTACAATGAGCAGTTCTTC.

The rearrangement uses TRBV20-1 and TRBJ2-3; TRBD1 is a possible D gene (6 bases). In germline, CDR1 is DFQATT, CDR2 SNEGSKA (reference sequence). This CDR3 has 14 residues. Trimming took off 7 bases at V and 4 bases at J, with 18 bases between the two ends. The CDR3 DNA reads TGCAGTGTGGAAGACAGGCGGACGGCAGATACGCAGTATTTT. Protein: CSVEDRRTADTQYF.

This clonotype was counted only a few times. J is TRBJ2-1 and V is TRBV4-2; perhaps TRBD2 as D (5 bases). V dropped 11 bases and J dropped 4 bases, with 15 bases sitting between them. Germline V lookup: CDR1 LGHNA, CDR2 YNFKEQ. The CDR3 spans 13 residues. CDR3 sequence (DNA): TGTGCCTCCACCGGGAAGGCGTACAATGAGCAGTTCTTC. Protein sequence: CASTGKAYNEQFF.

The gene calls are TRBV20-1 and TRBJ2-3; 9 nucleotides align to TRBD2. Germline V lookup: CDR1 DFQATT, CDR2 SNEGSKA (reference sequence). The CDR3 is 16 residues long. The V and J ends lost 5 bases and 2 bases, in that order; junction bases with no gene match: 11. In DNA, the CDR3 is TGCAGTGCTTGGGCCCAAGCGGGGGGCTTCACAGATACGCAGTATTTT. Protein sequence: CSAWAQAGGFTDTQYF.

This clonotype has just a few counts. The gene calls are TRBV4-3 and TRBJ2-2, with D perhaps TRBD1 (5 bases). Per the germline V gene, CDR1 is LGHNA and CDR2 is YSLEER. V was clipped by 1 base and J by 3 bases, with 12 bases between them. The CDR3 totals 16 residues. CDR3 sequence reads: CASSQVQGADTGELFF. In DNA, the CDR3 is TGCGCCAGCAGCCAAGTTCAAGGGGCTGACACCGGGGAGCTGTTTTTT.

The V and J genes are TRBV6-2 or TRBV6-3 and TRBJ1-1; D remains ambiguous. The germline CDR1 and CDR2 sequences are MNHEY and SVGEGT. V lost 4 bases and J 3 bases, leaving 18 bases between the germline ends. CDR3 length equals 16 residues. CDR3 sequence reads: CASSFPLRGNDTEAFF. In DNA form, the CDR3 reads TGTGCCAGCAGTTTTCCGCTTAGAGGGAATGACACTGAAGCTTTCTTT.

CDR3: CASKSRGRGSEAFF. In nucleotides, the CDR3 is TGTGCCAGCAAGAGCAGGGGGCGCGGGTCTGAAGCTTTCTTT. The V gene is TRBV6-1, the J gene TRBJ1-1; 8 bases match TRBD1. Germline trimming cut 7 bases from V and 6 bases from J; bases unmatched to any gene: 10. The germline V gene has CDR1 MNHNS and CDR2 SASEGT. CDR3 length: 14 residues.

This clonotype was seen a handful of times. The V call is TRBV6-5, the J call TRBJ1-6; D gene ambiguous. V was cut by 2 bases and J by 10 bases, with 12 bases left in between. Germline lookup yields CDR1 MNHEY and CDR2 SVGAGI. CDR3 length: 14 residues. For the CDR3, the DNA is TGTGCCAGCAGTTACCAACAGAGCATCTCACCCCTCCACTTT. Residues: CASSYQQSISPLHF.

Regarding this clonotype: A much larger clone differs from this one at a single base, so this may be a read error. The chain links TRBV28 to TRBJ1-3; D uncertain. This CDR3 is 12 amino acids long. CDR1 and CDR2 from the germline V gene are MDHEN and SYDVKM. The germline V and J ends were trimmed by 5 bases and 3 bases, with 5 bases remaining between them. The CDR3 loop is CASSKYGNTIYF. The CDR3 DNA is TGTGCCAGCAGTAAATATGGAAACACCATATATTTT.